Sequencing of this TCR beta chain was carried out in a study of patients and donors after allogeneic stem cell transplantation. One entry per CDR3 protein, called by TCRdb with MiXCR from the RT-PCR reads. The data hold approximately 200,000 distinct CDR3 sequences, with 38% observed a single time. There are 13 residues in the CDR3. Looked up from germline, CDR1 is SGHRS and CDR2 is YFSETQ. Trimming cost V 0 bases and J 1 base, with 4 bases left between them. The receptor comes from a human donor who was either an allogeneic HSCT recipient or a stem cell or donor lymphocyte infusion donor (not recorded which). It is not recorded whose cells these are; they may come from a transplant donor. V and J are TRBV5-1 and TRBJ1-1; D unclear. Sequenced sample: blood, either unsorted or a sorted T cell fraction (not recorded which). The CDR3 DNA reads TGCGCCAGCAGCTTGGACAAGAACACTGAAGCTTTCTTT. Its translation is CASSLDKNTEAFF.